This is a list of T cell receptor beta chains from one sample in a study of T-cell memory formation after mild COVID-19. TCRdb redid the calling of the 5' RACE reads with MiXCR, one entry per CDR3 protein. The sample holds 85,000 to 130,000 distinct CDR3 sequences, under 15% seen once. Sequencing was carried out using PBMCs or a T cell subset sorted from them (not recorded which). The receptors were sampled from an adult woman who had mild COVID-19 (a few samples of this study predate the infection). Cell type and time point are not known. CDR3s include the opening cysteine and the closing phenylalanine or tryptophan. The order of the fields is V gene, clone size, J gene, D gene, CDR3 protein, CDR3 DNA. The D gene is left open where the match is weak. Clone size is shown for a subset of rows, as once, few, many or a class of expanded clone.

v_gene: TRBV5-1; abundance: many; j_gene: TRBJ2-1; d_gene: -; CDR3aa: CASSLEIIANEQFF; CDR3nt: TGCGCCAGCAGCTTGGAAATTATAGCAAATGAGCAGTTCTTC
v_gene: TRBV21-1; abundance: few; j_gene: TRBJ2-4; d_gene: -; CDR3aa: CASSKGGTGLAKNIQYF; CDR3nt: TGTGCCAGCAGCAAAGGTGGGACAGGGTTGGCCAAAAACATTCAGTACTTC
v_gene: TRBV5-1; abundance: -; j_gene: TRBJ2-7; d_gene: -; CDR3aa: CASSLAAAEQYF; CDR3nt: TGCGCCAGCAGCTTGGCCGCGGCCGAGCAGTACTTC
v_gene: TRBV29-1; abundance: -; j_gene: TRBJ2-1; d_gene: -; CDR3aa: CSVDVVDYNEQFF; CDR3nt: TGCAGCGTTGATGTCGTTGACTACAATGAGCAGTTCTTC
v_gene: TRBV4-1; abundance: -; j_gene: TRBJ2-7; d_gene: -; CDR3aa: CASSHTDSPSYEQYF; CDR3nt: TGCGCCAGCAGCCACACCGACAGTCCTTCCTACGAGCAGTACTTC
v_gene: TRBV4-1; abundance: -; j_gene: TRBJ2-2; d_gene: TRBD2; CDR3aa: CASSHTSGGGGELFF; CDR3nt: TGCGCCAGCAGCCATACTAGCGGGGGAGGGGGGGAGCTGTTTTTT
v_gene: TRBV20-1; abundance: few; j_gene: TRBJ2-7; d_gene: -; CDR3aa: CSAVNYRESHYEQYF; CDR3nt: TGCAGTGCCGTTAATTACAGGGAGTCCCACTACGAGCAGTACTTC
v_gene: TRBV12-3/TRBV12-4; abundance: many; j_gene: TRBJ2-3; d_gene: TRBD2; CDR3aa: CASSFAPGSGGTQYF; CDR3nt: TGTGCCAGCAGTTTCGCCCCAGGGTCGGGAGGTACGCAGTATTTT
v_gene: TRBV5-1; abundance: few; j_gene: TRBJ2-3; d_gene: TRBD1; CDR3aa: CASSLAWTGGDTDTQYF; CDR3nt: TGCGCCAGCAGTTTGGCTTGGACAGGGGGAGACACAGATACGCAGTATTTT
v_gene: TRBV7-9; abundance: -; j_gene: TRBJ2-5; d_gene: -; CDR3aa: CASSMQGLQETQYF; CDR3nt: TGTGCCAGCAGCATGCAGGGTCTCCAAGAGACCCAGTACTTC
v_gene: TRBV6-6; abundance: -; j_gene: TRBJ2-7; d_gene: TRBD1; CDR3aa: CASSLIKPPGQGAIEQYF; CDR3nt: TGTGCCAGCAGTCTTATTAAACCTCCGGGACAGGGGGCTATCGAGCAGTACTTC
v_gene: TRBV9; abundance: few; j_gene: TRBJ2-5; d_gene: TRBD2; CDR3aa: CASSTQAGGPLETQYF; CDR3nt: TGTGCCAGCAGCACCCAAGCGGGAGGGCCTTTAGAGACCCAGTACTTC
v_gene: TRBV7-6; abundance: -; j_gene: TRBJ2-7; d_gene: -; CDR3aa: CASSLALLDQTSYEQYF; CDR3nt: TGTGCCAGCAGCTTAGCGCTTCTGGACCAAACTTCCTACGAGCAGTACTTC
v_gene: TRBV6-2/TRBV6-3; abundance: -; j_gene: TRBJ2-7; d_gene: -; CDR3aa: CASSYSTVLSYEQYF; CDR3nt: TGTGCCAGCAGTTACTCGACAGTTCTCTCCTACGAGCAGTACTTC
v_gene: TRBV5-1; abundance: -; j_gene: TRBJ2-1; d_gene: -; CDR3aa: CASSLAGASSYNEQFF; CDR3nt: TGCGCCAGCAGCTTGGCCGGGGCTAGCTCCTACAATGAGCAGTTCTTC